Below, 19 T cell receptor beta chains from the same sample are listed, as sequenced in a study of cytomegalovirus exposure and HLA in healthy donors (TCRdb year 2017). The method was the immunoSEQ multiplex PCR assay. For the multiplex PCR, a mixture combining 60 forward primers for TCR Vbeta segments and 13 reverse primers for TCR Jbeta segments was used. The source is immuneACCESS, and TCRdb retained only in-frame sequences with V and J called. Part of the clones is not carried over; for the studies checked, unresolved V genes explain less than half of this, and the remainder is unexplained. This sample has 150,000 to 160,000 clones in its table, and roughly 85% of those were observed once. 2% to 2.5% of the sample belongs to the ten largest clones. The sequenced sample consisted of PBMCs. The origin of the receptors is a woman in her late teens or twenties in good health and CMV-seronegative.

The CDR3 here is CASSPPTGSNYNEQFF. Here the CDR3 DNA reads TGTGCCAGCTCACCACCGACAGGGAGCAACTACAATGAGCAGTTCTTC. The V and J genes are TRBV18 and TRBJ2-1; 7 bases are shared with TRBD1. Germline trimming cut 0 bases from V and 3 bases from J; bases unmatched to any gene: 5. This CDR3 has 16 residues. CDR1 is KGHSH, CDR2 LQKENI, per germline.

The chain employs TRBV6-6 and TRBJ1-4; possible D gene TRBD1, 5 bases. Trimming shortened V by 2 bases and J by 7 bases, and 11 bases separated the two germline ends. The germline CDR1 and CDR2 sequences are MNHNY and SVGAGI (reference sequence). The CDR3 sequence is 14 residues long. The CDR3 spells CASSYGGGGEKLFF. DNA for the CDR3: TGTGCCAGCAGTTACGGGGGAGGTGGTGAAAAACTGTTTTTT.

The V gene is TRBV7-2, the J gene TRBJ2-3; 7 nucleotides match TRBD2. The length of the CDR3 is 16 residues. V was clipped by 3 bases and J by 0 bases; unmatched bases: 6. In germline, CDR1 is SGHTA, CDR2 FQGNSA. The CDR3 reads CASSFSAGISTDTQYF. CDR3 in DNA: TGTGCCAGCAGCTTTTCAGCGGGGATTAGCACAGATACGCAGTATTTT.

The chain couples TRBV6-5 to TRBJ1-1, with TRBD1 as a possible D gene (6 bases). Trimming stripped 2 bases from V and 4 bases from J, with 11 bases between. CDR1 is MNHEY and CDR2 is SVGAGI in the germline V gene. The CDR3 consists of 14 residues. Written as DNA, the CDR3 is TGTGCCAGCAGTTACGAGGGGGTGGGCACTGAAGCTTTCTTT. Protein product: CASSYEGVGTEAFF.

This clone showed up just once. The CDR3 spells CASSQQWTGLDSQHF. CDR3 sequence (DNA): TGCGCCAGCAGCCAACAATGGACAGGCTTGGATTCCCAGCATTTT. The chain employs TRBV4-3 and TRBJ1-5; 7 positions match TRBD1. This CDR3 has 15 amino acids. The ends lost 2 bases at V and 11 bases at J; junction bases unmatched: 12. Per germline, CDR1 LGHNA and CDR2 YSLEER.

This chain links TRBV6-1 with TRBJ1-2; D may be TRBD1 (6 bases). Germline-derived CDR1 and CDR2 are MNHNS and SASEGT. Trimming cost V 2 bases and J 2 bases, with 12 bases left between them. This CDR3 has 15 residues. The CDR3 DNA sequence: TGTGCCAGCAGTGAATGGTCAGGGGCGAACTATGGCTACACCTTC. Protein sequence: CASSEWSGANYGYTF.

This clone was counted between two and nine times. The chain uses TRBV7-2 and TRBJ2-7; 7 bases align to TRBD2. The CDR3 consists of 13 residues. The ends lost 5 bases at V and 6 bases at J; junction bases unmatched: 7. The germline V gene has CDR1 SGHTA and CDR2 FQGNSA. The CDR3, as DNA: TGTGCCAGCAGCCCGGGACTAAAGGGCGAGCAGTACTTC. This encodes CASSPGLKGEQYF. Combining the CDR3 with reference TRBV7-2 and TRBJ2-7 gives the whole variable domain GAGVSQSPSNKVTEKGKDVELRCDPISGHTALYWYRQSLGQGLEFLIYFQGNSAPDKSGLPSDRFSAERTGGSVSTLTIQRTQQEDSAVYLCASSPGLKGEQYFGPGTRLTVT.

This clone has only one observation. The same CDR3 arises from other DNA sequences in this sample as well. V gene TRBV7-2 combines with J gene TRBJ2-7; 14 bases are shared with TRBD2. J lost 1 base, V lost 5 bases, and 4 bases had no gene match. Germline V gene lookup returns CDR1 SGHTA and CDR2 FQGNSA. The CDR3 spans 16 residues. The chain's CDR3 is CASSRTSGGLSYEQYF. CDR3 DNA: TGTGCCAGCAGCCGGACTAGCGGGGGGCTTTCCTACGAGCAGTACTTC. Drawing the rest from reference TRBV7-2 and TRBJ2-7, the complete variable domain is GAGVSQSPSNKVTEKGKDVELRCDPISGHTALYWYRQSLGQGLEFLIYFQGNSAPDKSGLPSDRFSAERTGGSVSTLTIQRTQQEDSAVYLCASSRTSGGLSYEQYFGPGTRLTVT.

V is TRBV28 and J is TRBJ2-1; TRBD1 aligns across 8 bases. V shed 6 bases, J shed 5 bases, and the junction held 6 bases outside the gene matches. The CDR3 length is 14 residues. Germline values: CDR1 MDHEN, CDR2 SYDVKM. The CDR3 protein is CASRLTGANNEQFF. CDR3 nucleotide sequence: TGTGCCAGCAGGTTGACAGGGGCGAACAATGAGCAGTTCTTC.

The J gene is TRBJ2-7, the V gene TRBV18; possibly TRBD1 for D (6 bases). Trimming shortened V by 5 bases and J by 6 bases, and 17 bases separated the two germline ends. Germline-derived CDR1 and CDR2 are KGHSH and LQKENI. The CDR3 has 14 amino acids. CDR3 sequence: CASSIGGTGSEQYF. The CDR3 DNA follows: TGTGCCAGCTCAATAGGGGGTACCGGCTCCGAGCAGTACTTC.

The J gene is TRBJ1-1, the V gene TRBV5-1; possibly TRBD1 for D (5 bases). The CDR3 totals 15 residues. V was shortened by 0 bases and J by 1 base, with 10 bases between the two germline ends. Germline CDR1 reads SGHRS; CDR2 reads YFSETQ. CDR3 region: CASSLGVGGNTEAFF. CDR3 coding DNA: TGCGCCAGCAGCTTGGGTGTGGGGGGGAACACTGAAGCTTTCTTT.

This clone was seen more than once but under ten times. The chain carries TRBV5-6 and TRBJ1-5, with TRBD1 matching over 7 bases. Germline values: CDR1 SGHDT, CDR2 YYEEEE. Trimming cost V 4 bases and J 7 bases; bases outside gene matches: 2. The CDR3 extends over 12 amino acids. The CDR3 region has the DNA TGTGCCAGCAGCCTACAGGGGCAGCCCCAGCATTTT. As protein: CASSLQGQPQHF.

The chain combines TRBV19 with TRBJ1-5, with D tentatively TRBD1 (6 bases). Trimming removed 5 bases at V and 1 base at J, with 18 bases between. The V gene's germline CDR1 is LNHDA and CDR2 SQIVND (reference sequence). The CDR3 covers 17 residues. The CDR3 nucleotides read TGTGCCAGTAGTGCGCACAGGGAGATTGGAAGCAATCAGCCCCAGCATTTT. Translated: CASSAHREIGSNQPQHF.

The chain is built from TRBV5-1 and TRBJ2-7; D not resolved. Germline CDR1 is SGHRS and CDR2 is YFSETQ. The CDR3 sequence is 14 residues long. Trimming took 0 bases from V and 1 from J, leaving 8 bases between them. The CDR3 DNA reads TGCGCCAGCAGCTTGGGGGCAGATTCCTACGAGCAGTACTTC. It codes for CASSLGADSYEQYF.

The chain recombines TRBV4-3 with TRBJ2-2; TRBD2 matches 8 bases. The CDR3 runs 18 residues. From germline, CDR1 is LGHNA and CDR2 YSLEER. Germline trimming cut 0 bases from V and 7 bases from J; bases unmatched to any gene: 13. Written as DNA, the CDR3 is TGCGCCAGCAGCCAAGATCCGAGAAGCGGGAGTATGATCGGGGAGCTGTTTTTT. Translation gives CASSQDPRSGSMIGELFF.

The chain joins TRBV9 to TRBJ2-7; 9 nucleotides align to TRBD2. CDR3 length equals 18 residues. The V gene's germline CDR1 is SGDLS and CDR2 YYNGEE. With V trimmed by 3 bases and J by 7 bases, 20 bases remained unmatched. The chain's CDR3 is CASSERAAGVAGVGEQYF. In nucleotides, the CDR3 is TGTGCCAGCAGCGAGCGGGCCGCCGGGGTAGCGGGAGTTGGTGAGCAGTACTTC.

The V gene is TRBV6-6, the J gene TRBJ2-7; 10 positions agree with TRBD1. Trimming took 5 bases from V and 7 from J; bases not matched to a gene: 8. The CDR3 covers 14 residues. The germline gives CDR1 MNHNY, CDR2 SVGAGI (reference sequence). The CDR3, as DNA: TGTGCCAGCAGTCCCCGGGACAGGGGCGGGGAGCAGTACTTC. It codes for CASSPRDRGGEQYF.

As for this clone: One junction end disagrees with the germline gene, perhaps due to a read error. The gene calls are TRBV14 and TRBJ1-1; 7 bases fit TRBD1. Germline CDR1 is SGHDN and CDR2 is FVKESK. This CDR3 has 15 amino acids. The CDR3 sequence is CASSQELRGRNEASF. In DNA form, the CDR3 reads TGTGCCAGCAGCCAAGAACTCAGGGGGAGGAATGAAGCTTCCTTT.

The V call is TRBV28, the J call TRBJ1-5; 8 nucleotides line up with TRBD1. V was pared by 5 bases and J by 11 bases, with 17 bases of the junction left unmatched. The CDR3 sequence is 16 residues long. Germline CDR1 and CDR2: MDHEN and SYDVKM. The CDR3: CASSLPGQGILIAQHF. The CDR3 nucleotides are TGTGCCAGCAGTCTACCCGGACAGGGTATCCTCATAGCCCAGCATTTT.